Each of the 5 T cell receptor beta chains below was sequenced from the same sample in a study of Graves' ophthalmopathy and Graves' hyperthyroidism. TCR beta CDR3 regions were amplified from RNA transcripts. The authors performed first-round RT-PCR with HTBI primers and then a second-round multiplex PCR. One entry per CDR3 protein results from TCRdb running MiXCR on the multiplex PCR reads. There are around 660,000 distinct CDR3 sequences in the sample; just over 40% occur only once, and over 2.5% lies in the top ten. Material: peripheral blood. These TCRs come from an adult man with Graves' ophthalmopathy.

At least ten counts were recorded for this clonotype. CDR3 coding DNA: TGTGCCACTCGACAGGGTTCGAACACTGAAGCTTTCTTT. Protein sequence: CATRQGSNTEAFF. This rearrangement joins TRBV10-3 to TRBJ1-1; TRBD1 matches 7 bases. Germline loops: CDR1 ENHRY, CDR2 SYGVKD. CDR3 size: 13 residues. Trimming at V came to 10 bases and at J to 1 base, leaving 6 bases not matched to a gene.

A few counts support this clonotype. The V and J genes are TRBV19 and TRBJ2-7, with D maybe TRBD2 (6 bases). The V end lost 8 bases, the J end lost 5 bases, and 10 bases lay between the germline ends. The CDR3 is 11 residues long. From germline, CDR1 is LNHDA and CDR2 SQIVND (reference sequence). CDR3 protein: CASSGADEQYF. Written as DNA, the CDR3 is TGTGCCAGTTCGGGAGCCGACGAGCAGTACTTC.

V usage is TRBV6-2 or TRBV6-3 and J usage is TRBJ1-5; no reliable D call. The germline V and J ends were trimmed by 6 bases and 0 bases, with 12 bases remaining between them. The CDR3 length is 15 residues. Germline CDR1 is MNHEY and CDR2 is SVGEGT. Here the CDR3 reads CASRRAADSNQPQHF. The CDR3 DNA reads TGTGCCAGCAGACGGGCAGCGGATAGCAATCAGCCCCAGCATTTT.

The CDR3 DNA sequence: TGTGCCAGCAGTTCCCAGGTCGGAGCCGGTGGAAACACCATATATTTT. Protein: CASSSQVGAGGNTIYF. The chain uses TRBV11-2 and TRBJ1-3; D gene ambiguous. Germline-derived CDR1 and CDR2 are SGHAT and FQNNGV. The CDR3 is 16 amino acids. V was cut by 6 bases and J by 3 bases, with 18 bases left in between.

This clonotype was counted many times. In DNA, the CDR3 is TGTGCCAGCAGTGAATGGAGAGGGGCCTATGGCTACACCTTC. Its protein is CASSEWRGAYGYTF. J is TRBJ1-2 and V is TRBV6-1; D is perhaps TRBD1 (5 bases). The V end was cut by 2 bases, the J end by 4 bases, with 11 bases between. Germline V gene data show CDR1 as MNHNS and CDR2 as SASEGT. This CDR3 comprises 14 residues.